The clone carrying this T cell receptor beta chain was observed a handful of times. TCRdb independently ran MiXCR on the 5' RACE reads; one entry per CDR3 protein. The sample has about 45,000 distinct CDR3 sequences; roughly 12% are singletons. V was pared by 4 bases and J by 4 bases, with 16 bases between. CDR1 and CDR2 (germline): LGHDT, YNNKEL (reference sequence). The CDR3 has 15 residues. This sample stems from a study of spatial heterogeneity in lung cancer. Time point denoted: sample taken at primary tumor resection. Whole RNA was taken from tumor, nontumor lung or frozen PBMC; it was then sequenced unsorted.

The sequence was collected from a female donor with early-stage non-small cell lung cancer. Source: PBMCs, taken at surgery. The rearrangement uses TRBV3-1 and TRBJ2-5, with D perhaps given as TRBD1 or TRBD2 (5 bases each). This chain's CDR3 is CASSRGTRRGETQYF. The CDR3 nucleotides read TGTGCCAGCAGCCGAGGGACCCGACGTGGAGAGACCCAGTACTTC.